The rows below give T cell receptor beta chains drawn from one sample of a study of T cell responses to AZD1222 COVID-19 vaccine. Sequencing used immunoSEQ multiplex PCR; TCRdb keeps in-frame clones, though not all of them. The sample gives approximately 110,000 clones, around 89% of which show up once; 2% to 3% is in the top ten. The starting material was peripheral blood, obtained on day 0 of AZD1222 vaccination. Source of these receptors: an adult in good health. CDR3s include the opening cysteine and the closing phenylalanine or tryptophan.

V gene: TRBV29-1
CDR3 protein: CSVVGQGWGEQFF

V gene: TRBV7-2
CDR3 protein: CASSPPGAPNEKLFF

V gene: TRBV15
CDR3 protein: CATSRSDGVTYTQYF

V gene: TRBV19
CDR3 protein: CASSPRRSGVVSYEQYF

V gene: TRBV11-3
CDR3 protein: CATQTQGSSYNEQFF

V gene: TRBV4-1
CDR3 protein: CASSQHFGWSQPQHF

V gene: TRBV7-9
CDR3 protein: CASSSRRGLGSPLHF

V gene: TRBV5-4
CDR3 protein: CASSLDEGYASFRQYF

V gene: TRBV28
CDR3 protein: CASSTEATRRWHEQYF

V gene: TRBV6-2/TRBV6-3
CDR3 protein: CASSSQGVSTGELFF

V gene: TRBV7-9
CDR3 protein: CASSLVYLTNTGELFF

V gene: TRBV6-5
CDR3 protein: CASSPGTGYGYTF

V gene: TRBV4-1
CDR3 protein: CASSQDPLRTGLSYNSPLHF